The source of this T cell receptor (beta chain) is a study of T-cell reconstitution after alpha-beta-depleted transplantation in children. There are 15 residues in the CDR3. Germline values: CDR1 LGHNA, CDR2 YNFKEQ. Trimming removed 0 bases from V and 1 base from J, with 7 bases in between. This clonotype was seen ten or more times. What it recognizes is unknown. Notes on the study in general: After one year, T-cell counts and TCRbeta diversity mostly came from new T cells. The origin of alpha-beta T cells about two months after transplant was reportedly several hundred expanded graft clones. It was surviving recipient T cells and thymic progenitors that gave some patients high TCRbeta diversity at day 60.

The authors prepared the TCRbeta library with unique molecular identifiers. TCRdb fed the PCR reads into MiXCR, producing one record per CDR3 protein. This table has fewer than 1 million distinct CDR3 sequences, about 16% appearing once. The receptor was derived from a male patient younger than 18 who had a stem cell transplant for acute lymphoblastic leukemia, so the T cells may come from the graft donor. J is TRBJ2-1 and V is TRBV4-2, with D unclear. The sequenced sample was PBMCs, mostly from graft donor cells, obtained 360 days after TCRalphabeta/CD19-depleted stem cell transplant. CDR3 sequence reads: CASSQDGRSYNEQFF. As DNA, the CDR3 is TGTGCCAGCAGCCAAGATGGGCGTTCCTACAATGAGCAGTTCTTC.